This entry lists 28 T cell receptor beta chains sequenced from one sample in a study of blood T cell repertoires in COVID-19. The table came from immunoSEQ multiplex PCR; TCRdb's copy has only in-frame clones and leaves some out. The table shows 110,000 or so clones, with roughly 85% occurring only once. Sequenced: peripheral blood. All receptors come from a human donor in a cohort sampled during active COVID-19.

The chain has TRBV5-6 and TRBJ2-2; no definite D call. The CDR3 is 11 amino acids. Trimming removed 3 bases from V and 6 bases from J, with 3 bases in between. Germline loops: CDR1 SGHDT, CDR2 YYEEEE. The DNA of the CDR3 is TGTGCCAGCAGCTCGTCCGGGGAGCTGTTTTTT. This translates into CASSSSGELFF.

The rearrangement uses TRBV19 and TRBJ2-1; 10 bases are shared with TRBD1. The V segment lost 4 bases and the J segment 4 bases; nucleotides outside the gene matches: 4. The CDR3 length is 15 residues. Germline lookup yields CDR1 LNHDA and CDR2 SQIVND (reference sequence). The CDR3 here is CASSSRDRGYNEQFF. The CDR3 coding sequence is TGTGCCAGTAGTAGCCGGGACAGGGGTTACAATGAGCAGTTCTTC.

V is TRBV24-1 and J is TRBJ2-1; 7 bases are shared with TRBD1. CDR1 is KGHDR and CDR2 is SFDVKD in the germline V gene. V was pared by 5 bases and J by 10 bases, with 13 bases of the junction left unmatched. The CDR3 consists of 15 residues. The CDR3 DNA reads TGTGCCACCAGTGCCAATCGACAGGGAGTAGCCGAGCAGTTCTTC. As protein: CATSANRQGVAEQFF.

The chain links TRBV7-9 to TRBJ2-5; D possibly corresponds to TRBD2 (6 bases). The V end was cut by 3 bases, the J end by 3 bases, with 14 bases between. CDR1 and CDR2 (germline): SEHNR, FQNEAQ (reference sequence). This CDR3 contains 15 residues. This CDR3 reads CASSFAGGGEETQYF. The CDR3 coding sequence is TGTGCCAGCAGCTTCGCGGGTGGAGGGGAAGAGACCCAGTACTTC.

This chain joins TRBV7-8 and TRBJ1-3; 10 bases map to TRBD1. Unmatched junction bases numbered 9, after V lost 5 bases and J lost 8 bases. The germline gives CDR1 SGHVS, CDR2 FQNEAQ. This CDR3 is 15 amino acids long. The CDR3 here is CASSIRTGGSYTIYF. CDR3 coding DNA: TGTGCCAGCAGCATAAGGACAGGGGGATCATACACCATATATTTT.

This CDR3 reads CASSLGQGVNEQFF. The CDR3 coding sequence is TGTGCCAGCAGCTTAGGTCAGGGGGTCAATGAGCAGTTCTTC. The chain has TRBV7-7 and TRBJ2-1; TRBD1 matches 7 bases. Trimming at V came to 1 base and at J to 6 bases, leaving 3 bases not matched to a gene. The germline CDR1 and CDR2 sequences are SSHAT and FNYEAQ (reference sequence). There are 14 residues in the CDR3.

The chain has TRBV5-1 and TRBJ2-1; 8 bases match TRBD1. V was pared by 0 bases and J by 10 bases, with 12 bases of the junction left unmatched. The CDR3 spans 16 residues. Germline-derived CDR1 and CDR2 are SGHRS and YFSETQ. The CDR3 DNA follows: TGCGCCAGCAGCTTGGACCATAGGGCAGGGGGCGGAGAGCAGTTCTTC. Its protein product is CASSLDHRAGGGEQFF.

This clone was counted a single time. The chain combines TRBV12-3 or TRBV12-4 with TRBJ1-3; D remains ambiguous. This CDR3 is built from 12 residues. V lost 3 bases and J lost 4, with 4 bases in between. CDR3 in DNA: TGTGCCAGCAGTTTTCCGGGAAACACCATATATTTT. As protein: CASSFPGNTIYF.

The gene calls are TRBV6-5 and TRBJ1-2; 7 bases align to TRBD1. The V gene's germline CDR1 is MNHEY and CDR2 SVGAGI. The CDR3 sequence is 14 residues long. With V trimmed by 4 bases and J by 4 bases, 6 bases remained unmatched. The CDR3 region is CASSSYGTVYGYTF. The CDR3, as DNA: TGTGCCAGCAGTTCTTACGGGACAGTCTATGGCTACACCTTC.

This clone has only one observation. J is TRBJ1-6 and V is TRBV19, with TRBD1 as a possible D gene (6 bases). Germline assignment: CDR1 LNHDA and CDR2 SQIVND (reference sequence). There are 15 residues in the CDR3. With 6 bases removed from V and 5 bases from J, the gap between germline ends came to 14 bases. The CDR3 sequence: CASRWQGTNNSPLHF. CDR3 coding DNA: TGTGCCAGTAGGTGGCAGGGGACGAATAATTCACCCCTCCACTTT.

V is TRBV6-2 or TRBV6-3 and J is TRBJ2-1; D is undetermined. This CDR3 is 15 amino acids long. Trimming pared 7 bases from V and 0 bases from J, leaving 13 bases between. Germline CDR1 and CDR2: MNHEY and SVGEGT. The CDR3 bases are TGTGCCAGCAACCCTCGTTTTGTCTCCTACAATGAGCAGTTCTTC. Residues: CASNPRFVSYNEQFF.

The chain is built from TRBV6-6 and TRBJ2-4; D unclear. The CDR3 spans 15 residues. The germline V gene has CDR1 MNHNY and CDR2 SVGAGI (reference sequence). Trimming left V 0 bases short and J 0 bases short, with 6 bases between. As DNA, the CDR3 is TGTGCCAGCAGTTACTCCGGAGAAGCCAAAAACATTCAGTACTTC. Its translation is CASSYSGEAKNIQYF.

The chain couples TRBV5-1 to TRBJ2-1; TRBD1 agrees at 8 bases. V was pared by 6 bases and J by 9 bases, with 11 bases of the junction left unmatched. CDR1 and CDR2 (germline): SGHRS, YFSETQ. The CDR3 is 14 residues long. This CDR3 is CASNLYAGGGEQFF. Here the CDR3 DNA reads TGCGCCAGCAACCTTTACGCAGGGGGCGGTGAGCAGTTCTTC.

This chain connects TRBV7-2 to TRBJ1-1; D is possibly TRBD1 (6 bases). CDR1 and CDR2 (germline): SGHTA, FQGNSA. Trimming shortened V by 1 base and J by 0 bases, and 18 bases separated the two germline ends. The CDR3 is 18 residues long. CDR3 bases: TGTGCCAGCAGCTTAGGAAGGGGGGGGACCTCCTTGAACACTGAAGCTTTCTTT. Translation: CASSLGRGGTSLNTEAFF.

The chain has TRBV3-1 (or the pseudogene TRBV3-2) and TRBJ2-7, with 8 bases fitting TRBD2. J lost 3 bases, V lost 4 bases, and 11 bases had no gene match. Germline CDR1 is LGHDT and CDR2 is YNNKEL (reference sequence). The CDR3 runs 16 residues. The CDR3: CASSPGGADASYEQYF. For the CDR3, the DNA is TGTGCCAGCAGCCCGGGGGGGGCAGACGCAAGCTACGAGCAGTACTTC.

The rearrangement links TRBV18 to TRBJ1-1; 9 bases map to TRBD1. Germline V lookup: CDR1 KGHSH, CDR2 LQKENI. Trimming removed 1 base from V and 4 bases from J; junction bases left unmatched: 10. The CDR3 totals 17 residues. The CDR3 DNA sequence: TGTGCCAGCTCACCACGGGGACAGGGTGAGGGAGGCACTGAAGCTTTCTTT. This translates into CASSPRGQGEGGTEAFF.

The chain couples TRBV6-5 to TRBJ2-7, with unresolved D. Trimming took off 6 bases at V and 6 bases at J, with 6 bases between the two ends. This CDR3 has 10 residues. Germline loops: CDR1 MNHEY, CDR2 SVGAGI. The CDR3 bases are TGTGCCAGCAGCCCCCTCGAGCAGTACTTC. This gives the protein CASSPLEQYF.

The J gene is TRBJ1-1, the V gene TRBV10-3; D is possibly TRBD1 (6 bases). V lost 5 bases to trimming and J lost 0 bases, with 16 bases between them. This CDR3 is 16 amino acids long. Germline V gene lookup returns CDR1 ENHRY and CDR2 SYGVKD. The CDR3: CAISPGQNRMNTEAFF. The CDR3 bases are TGTGCCATCAGTCCAGGACAGAACAGAATGAACACTGAAGCTTTCTTT.

The rearrangement links TRBV2 to TRBJ1-5; D perhaps matches TRBD1 (6 bases). CDR1 and CDR2 from the germline V gene are SNHLY and FYNNEI. V lost 4 bases and J lost 3, with 19 bases in between. The CDR3 consists of 17 residues. The CDR3: CASSATSGVTDNQPQHF. DNA for the CDR3: TGTGCCAGCAGTGCCACATCAGGGGTCACAGACAATCAGCCCCAGCATTTT.

V gene TRBV28 combines with J gene TRBJ1-5; TRBD1 matches 7 bases. Germline V lookup: CDR1 MDHEN, CDR2 SYDVKM. Losses at the gene ends were 6 bases for V and 7 bases for J; bases not matched to a gene: 12. The CDR3 runs to 15 residues. CDR3 sequence: CASRSPTGALQPQHF. The CDR3 DNA follows: TGTGCCAGCAGATCCCCTACAGGGGCGTTGCAGCCCCAGCATTTT.

Of note for this clone: An end of the junction does not agree with germline; a read error may underlie this. The chain uses TRBV19 and TRBJ2-7; 9 bases match TRBD1. Per germline, CDR1 LNHDA and CDR2 SQIVND (reference sequence). The CDR3 runs 12 residues. CDR3 coding DNA: TGCGGGACAGGGCTGGACGGTTACGAGCAGTACTTC. It translates to CGTGLDGYEQYF. Full variable domain (remainder filled in from reference TRBV19 and TRBJ2-7): DGGITQSPKYLFRKEGQNVTLSCEQNLNHDAMYWYRQDPGQGLRLIYYSQIVNDFQKGDIAEGYSVSREKKESFPLTVTSAQKNPTAFYLCGTGLDGYEQYFGPGTRLTVT.

J is TRBJ2-7 and V is TRBV12-3 or TRBV12-4; 7 nucleotides match TRBD1. This CDR3 has 12 amino acids. Losses at the gene ends were 6 bases for V and 6 bases for J; bases not matched to a gene: 5. CDR3 bases: TGTGCCAGCAGATACTCAGGGGGCGAGCAGTACTTC. This translates into CASRYSGGEQYF.

This clone was observed once. J is TRBJ1-6 and V is TRBV6-5; 10 nucleotides agree with TRBD1. Trimming cost V 0 bases and J 10 bases; bases outside gene matches: 3. Germline V gene sequence: CDR1 MNHEY, CDR2 SVGAGI. This CDR3 is 15 amino acids long. The CDR3 reads CASSYSGQGWSPLHF. The DNA for the CDR3 is TGTGCCAGCAGTTACTCGGGACAGGGGTGGTCACCCCTCCACTTT.

The genes are TRBV5-1 and TRBJ2-2, with TRBD1 as a possible D gene (5 bases). V shed 2 bases and J shed 1 base, with 12 bases lying between them. This CDR3 is built from 16 residues. Germline values: CDR1 SGHRS, CDR2 YFSETQ. CDR3: CASSLSAGRNTGELFF. For the CDR3, the DNA is TGCGCCAGCAGCTTATCGGCAGGGCGGAACACCGGGGAGCTGTTTTTT. The full variable domain, rest sourced from reference TRBV5-1 and TRBJ2-2, is KAGVTQTPRYLIKTRGQQVTLSCSPISGHRSVSWYQQTPGQGLQFLFEYFSETQRNKGNFPGRFSGRQFSNSRSEMNVSTLELGDSALYLCASSLSAGRNTGELFFGEGSRLTVL.

The V gene is TRBV27, the J gene TRBJ2-2, with 9 bases identical to TRBD2. J was trimmed by 6 bases and V by 11 bases; bases with no gene match: 4. Germline loops: CDR1 MNHEY, CDR2 SMNVEV (reference sequence). This CDR3 region has 12 residues. The DNA for the CDR3 is TGTGCCTTAGCGGGGGATCCCGGGGAGCTGTTTTTT. Translation: CALAGDPGELFF.

This clone was detected only a few times. The J gene is TRBJ2-7, the V gene TRBV12-3 or TRBV12-4; D gene uncertain. The CDR3 has 13 amino acids. The V end was cut by 6 bases, the J end by 2 bases, with 11 bases between. The CDR3 reads CASRPGSTYEQYF. Written as DNA, the CDR3 is TGTGCCAGCAGGCCCGGGTCTACCTACGAGCAGTACTTC.

J is TRBJ2-1 and V is TRBV28; 11 positions agree with TRBD2. J was trimmed by 6 bases and V by 4 bases; bases with no gene match: 2. Germline CDR1 reads MDHEN; CDR2 reads SYDVKM. CDR3 length: 14 residues. CDR3 residues: CASSSGTSGNEQFF. In nucleotides, the CDR3 is TGTGCCAGCAGTTCAGGGACTAGCGGCAATGAGCAGTTCTTC.

The chain is built from TRBV6-4 and TRBJ2-3; 7 bases align to TRBD1. Germline CDR1 and CDR2: MRHNA and SNTAGT. J lost 5 bases, V lost 5 bases, and 4 bases had no gene match. The length of the CDR3 is 13 residues. Here the CDR3 reads CASSLRDRDTQYF. CDR3 sequence (DNA): TGTGCCAGCAGTCTCCGGGACAGAGATACGCAGTATTTT.